This T cell receptor beta chain appears in the sequencing data of a study of blood T cell repertoires in COVID-19. Authors' processing steps: Reference gene primer amplification in the assay estimated nucleated cell counts. The repertoire was sequenced with immunoSEQ multiplex PCR; TCRdb's copy has only in-frame clones and lacks some. Clonal size and the V and J genes are those of that table, whereas D and trimming came from the DNA. This sample has some 500,000 clones, with roughly nine tenths found just once. This clone was detected once. Deletions cut 6 bases from V and 0 bases from J, with 17 bases between. The germline V gene encodes CDR1 MNHEY and CDR2 SMNVEV (reference sequence). There are 16 residues in the CDR3.

The chain has TRBV27 and TRBJ1-2; TRBD1 is a possible D gene (6 bases). The sequenced sample was peripheral blood. The sequence was collected from a woman between 45 and 60 years old with COVID-19, enrolled during active disease. The CDR3, as DNA: TGTGCCAGCAGCTTCGACAGGCGAGGGGCTAACTATGGCTACACCTTC. It specifies CASSFDRRGANYGYTF.